A single sample gave rise to the 9 T cell receptor beta chains below, sequenced in a study of blood T cell repertoires in COVID-19. Assay: immunoSEQ multiplex PCR; the TCRdb copy retains only in-frame clones and omits some. Found here are about 240,000 clones, roughly four fifths of them singletons; the top ten hold roughly 12%. Sequencing was performed on peripheral blood. The source of these receptors is a woman aged 60-75 years with active or convalescent COVID-19.

In this sample, this clone turned up once. The J gene is TRBJ1-1, the V gene TRBV4-1, with 8 bases aligning to TRBD1. The CDR3 consists of 14 residues. Germline V lookup: CDR1 MGHRA, CDR2 YSYEKL. With V trimmed by 1 base and J by 8 bases, 6 bases remained unmatched. This chain's CDR3 is CASSQAYRGGEAFF. CDR3 nucleotides: TGCGCCAGCAGCCAAGCATACAGGGGGGGAGAAGCTTTCTTT.

V is TRBV15 and J is TRBJ2-5; 10 bases align to TRBD1. From germline, CDR1 is LNHNV and CDR2 YYDKDF (reference sequence). There are 18 residues in the CDR3. With V trimmed by 0 bases and J by 6 bases, 13 bases remained unmatched. This chain's CDR3 is CATSRDSLTGGTWQTQYF. The CDR3 bases are TGTGCCACCAGCAGAGATTCTTTGACAGGGGGCACTTGGCAGACCCAGTACTTC.

This chain joins TRBV4-2 and TRBJ1-4, with 8 bases identical to TRBD1. The J segment lost 8 bases and the V segment lost 6 bases, leaving 11 bases of the junction unmatched. Germline lookup yields CDR1 LGHNA and CDR2 YNFKEQ. This CDR3 is built from 15 residues. CDR3 amino acids: CASSLEAGGIEKLFF. DNA of the CDR3: TGTGCCAGCAGTCTCGAGGCAGGGGGCATCGAAAAACTGTTTTTT.

The genes are TRBV11-1 and TRBJ2-7; D might be TRBD2 (6 bases). CDR1 and CDR2 from the germline V gene are SGHAT and FQDESV (reference sequence). This CDR3 contains 14 residues. The V end was cut by 5 bases, the J end by 2 bases, with 13 bases between. The CDR3 region is CASSRRRVPYEQYF. CDR3 DNA: TGTGCCAGCAGCCGCCGGAGGGTCCCCTACGAGCAGTACTTC.

The gene calls are TRBV6-5 and TRBJ2-5; TRBD1 agrees at 10 bases. The CDR3 is 15 amino acids. With 6 bases clipped from V and 5 bases from J, the junction kept 9 bases outside the gene matches. The V gene's germline CDR1 is MNHEY and CDR2 SVGAGI. The CDR3 nucleotides read TGTGCCAGCAGCATCCGACAGGGGGCATGGGAGACCCAGTACTTC. This gives the protein CASSIRQGAWETQYF.

There are a few counts of this clone. The J gene is TRBJ1-2, the V gene TRBV27; D uncertain. V lost 1 base, J lost 8 bases, and 14 bases lay in between. This CDR3 comprises 14 residues. The V gene's germline CDR1 is MNHEY and CDR2 SMNVEV (reference sequence). The CDR3 here is CASSLFEGAGGYTF. CDR3 in DNA: TGTGCCAGCAGTTTATTTGAGGGCGCGGGAGGCTACACCTTC.

The rearrangement links TRBV30 to TRBJ2-7; tentatively, D is TRBD1 (5 bases). With 1 base removed from V and 2 bases from J, the gap between germline ends came to 24 bases. Germline V gene data show CDR1 as GTSNPN and CDR2 as SVGIG (reference sequence). CDR3 length: 18 residues. This CDR3 reads CAWSETPPSSGPPYEQYF. The CDR3 DNA reads TGTGCCTGGAGTGAGACCCCCCCGTCATCAGGGCCCCCCTACGAGCAGTACTTC.

A single count supports this clone. The gene calls are TRBV7-9 and TRBJ1-2; 9 bases line up with TRBD1. Germline assignment: CDR1 SEHNR and CDR2 FQNEAQ (reference sequence). V gave up 3 bases and J gave up 3 bases; unmatched junction bases: 8. The CDR3 has 16 amino acids. The CDR3 spells CASSLAGTGKDYGYTF. CDR3 sequence (DNA): TGTGCCAGCAGCTTGGCTGGGACAGGGAAGGACTATGGCTACACCTTC.

The chain couples TRBV18 to TRBJ2-7; 10 nucleotides line up with TRBD1. Per germline, CDR1 KGHSH and CDR2 LQKENI. CDR3 size: 15 residues. The ends lost 5 bases at V and 5 bases at J; junction bases unmatched: 9. The CDR3 sequence is CASSSRQGAANEQYF. The CDR3 DNA is TGTGCCAGCTCATCGAGACAGGGGGCGGCCAACGAGCAGTACTTC.